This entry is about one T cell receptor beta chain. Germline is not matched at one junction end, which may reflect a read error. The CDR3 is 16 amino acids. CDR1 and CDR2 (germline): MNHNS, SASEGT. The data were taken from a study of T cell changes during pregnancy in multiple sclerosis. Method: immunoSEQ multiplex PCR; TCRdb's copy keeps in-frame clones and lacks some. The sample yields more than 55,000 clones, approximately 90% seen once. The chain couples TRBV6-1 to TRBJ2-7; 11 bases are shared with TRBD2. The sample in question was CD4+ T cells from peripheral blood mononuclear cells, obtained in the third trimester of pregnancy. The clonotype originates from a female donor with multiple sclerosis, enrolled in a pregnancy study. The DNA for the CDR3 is TGTGCCAGCAGTAAAGCCGGGACTAGCGGTACCTACGAGCAGTACTTC. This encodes CASSKAGTSGTYEQYF.